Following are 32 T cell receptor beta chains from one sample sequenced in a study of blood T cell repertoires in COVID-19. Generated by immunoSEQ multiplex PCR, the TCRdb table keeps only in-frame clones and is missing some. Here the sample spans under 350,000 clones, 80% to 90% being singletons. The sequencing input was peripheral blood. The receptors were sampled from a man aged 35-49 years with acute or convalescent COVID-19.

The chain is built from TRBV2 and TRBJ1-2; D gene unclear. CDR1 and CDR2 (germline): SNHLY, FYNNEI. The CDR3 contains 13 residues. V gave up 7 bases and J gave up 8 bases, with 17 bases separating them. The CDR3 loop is CASTQSGYGGYTF. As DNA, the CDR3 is TGTGCCAGCACCCAATCGGGGTACGGAGGCTACACCTTC. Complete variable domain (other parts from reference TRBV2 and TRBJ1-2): EPEVTQTPSHQVTQMGQEVILRCVPISNHLYFYWYRQILGQKVEFLVSFYNNEISEKSEIFDDQFSVERPDGSNFTLKIRSTKLEDSAMYFCASTQSGYGGYTFGSGTRLTVV.

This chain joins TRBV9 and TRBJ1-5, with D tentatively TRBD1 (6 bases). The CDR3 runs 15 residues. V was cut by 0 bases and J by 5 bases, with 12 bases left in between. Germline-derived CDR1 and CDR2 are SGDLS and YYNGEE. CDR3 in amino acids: CASSVDGSGDQPQHF. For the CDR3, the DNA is TGTGCCAGCAGCGTAGATGGGTCAGGGGATCAGCCCCAGCATTTT.

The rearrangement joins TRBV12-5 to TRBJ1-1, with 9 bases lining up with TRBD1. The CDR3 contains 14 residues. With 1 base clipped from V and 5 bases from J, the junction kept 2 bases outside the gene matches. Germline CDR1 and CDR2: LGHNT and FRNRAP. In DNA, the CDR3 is TGTGCTAGTGGTTTGGGACAGGGGGGGACTGAAGCTTTCTTT. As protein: CASGLGQGGTEAFF. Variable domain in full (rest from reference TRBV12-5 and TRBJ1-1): DARVTQTPRHKVTEMGQEVTMRCQPILGHNTVFWYRQTMMQGLELLAYFRNRAPLDDSGMPKDRFSAEMPDATLATLKIQPSEPRDSAVYFCASGLGQGGTEAFFGQGTRLTVV.

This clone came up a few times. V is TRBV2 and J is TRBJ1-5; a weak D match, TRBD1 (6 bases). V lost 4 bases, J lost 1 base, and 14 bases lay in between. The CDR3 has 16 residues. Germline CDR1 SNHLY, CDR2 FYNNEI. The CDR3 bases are TGTGCCAGCAGTGCCAGGGGCTCTCTAAGCAATCAGCCCCAGCATTTT. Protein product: CASSARGSLSNQPQHF.

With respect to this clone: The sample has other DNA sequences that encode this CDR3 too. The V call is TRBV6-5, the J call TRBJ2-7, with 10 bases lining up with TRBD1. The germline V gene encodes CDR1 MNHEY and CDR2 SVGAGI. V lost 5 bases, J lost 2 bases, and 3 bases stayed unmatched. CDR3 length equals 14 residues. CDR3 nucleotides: TGTGCCAGCAGTCGACAGGGGGCGACCTACGAGCAGTACTTC. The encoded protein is CASSRQGATYEQYF.

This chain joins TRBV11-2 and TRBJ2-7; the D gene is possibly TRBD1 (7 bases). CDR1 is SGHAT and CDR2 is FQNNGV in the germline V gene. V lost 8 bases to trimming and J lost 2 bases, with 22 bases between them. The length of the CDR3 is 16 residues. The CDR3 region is CASSPNGGQGAYEQYF. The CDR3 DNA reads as TGTGCCAGCTCCCCCAATGGAGGGCAGGGGGCCTACGAGCAGTACTTC.

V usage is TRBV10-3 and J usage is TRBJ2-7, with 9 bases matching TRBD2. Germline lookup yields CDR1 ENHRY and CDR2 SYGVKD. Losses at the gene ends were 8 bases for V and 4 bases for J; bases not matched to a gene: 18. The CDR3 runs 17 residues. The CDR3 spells CAIWPGASGVLRYEQYF. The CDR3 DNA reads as TGTGCCATCTGGCCCGGAGCTAGCGGGGTCCTTCGGTACGAGCAGTACTTC.

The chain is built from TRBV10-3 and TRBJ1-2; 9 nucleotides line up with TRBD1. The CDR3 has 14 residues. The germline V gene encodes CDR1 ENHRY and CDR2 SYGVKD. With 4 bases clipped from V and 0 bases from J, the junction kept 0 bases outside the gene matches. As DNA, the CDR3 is TGTGCCATCAGTGGACAGGGGGCTAACTATGGCTACACCTTC. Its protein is CAISGQGANYGYTF.

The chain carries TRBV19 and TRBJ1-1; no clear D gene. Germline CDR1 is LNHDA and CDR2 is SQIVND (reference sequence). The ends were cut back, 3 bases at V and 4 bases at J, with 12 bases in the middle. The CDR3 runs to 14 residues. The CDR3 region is CASSMTGGSTEAFF. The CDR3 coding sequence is TGTGCCAGTAGTATGACCGGTGGGAGCACTGAAGCTTTCTTT. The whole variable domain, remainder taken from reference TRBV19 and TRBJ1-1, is DGGITQSPKYLFRKEGQNVTLSCEQNLNHDAMYWYRQDPGQGLRLIYYSQIVNDFQKGDIAEGYSVSREKKESFPLTVTSAQKNPTAFYLCASSMTGGSTEAFFGQGTRLTVV.

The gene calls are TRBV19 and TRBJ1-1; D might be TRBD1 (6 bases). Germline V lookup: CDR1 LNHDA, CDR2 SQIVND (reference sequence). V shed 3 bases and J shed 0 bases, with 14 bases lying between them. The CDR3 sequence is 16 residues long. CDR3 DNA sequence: TGTGCCAGTAGTATCTCGGCAGGGGCCCTGAACACTGAAGCTTTCTTT. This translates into CASSISAGALNTEAFF.

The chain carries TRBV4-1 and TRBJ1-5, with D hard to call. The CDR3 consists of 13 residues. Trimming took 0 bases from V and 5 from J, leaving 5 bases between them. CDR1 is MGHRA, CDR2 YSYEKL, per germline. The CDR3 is CASSQDGDQPQHF. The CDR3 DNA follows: TGCGCCAGCAGCCAAGACGGGGATCAGCCCCAGCATTTT.

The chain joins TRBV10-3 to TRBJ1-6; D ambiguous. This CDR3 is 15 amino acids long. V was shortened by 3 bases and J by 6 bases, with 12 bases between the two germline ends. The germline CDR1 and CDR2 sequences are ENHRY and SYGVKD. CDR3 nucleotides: TGTGCCATCAGTGAAGACCCGCCGGGTAATTCACCCCTCCACTTT. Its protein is CAISEDPPGNSPLHF.

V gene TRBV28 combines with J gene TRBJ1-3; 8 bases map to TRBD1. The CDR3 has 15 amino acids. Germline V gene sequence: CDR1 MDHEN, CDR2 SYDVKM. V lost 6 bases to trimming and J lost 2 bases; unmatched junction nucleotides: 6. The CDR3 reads CASSRQGNPGNTIYF. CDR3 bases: TGTGCCAGCAGCCGACAGGGGAATCCTGGAAACACCATATATTTT.

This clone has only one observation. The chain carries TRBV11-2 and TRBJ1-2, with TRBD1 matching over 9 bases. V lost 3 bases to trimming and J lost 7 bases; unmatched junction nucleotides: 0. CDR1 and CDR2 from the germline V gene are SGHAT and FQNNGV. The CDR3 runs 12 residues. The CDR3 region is CASSLDRGGYTF. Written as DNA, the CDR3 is TGTGCCAGCAGCTTGGACAGGGGTGGCTACACCTTC. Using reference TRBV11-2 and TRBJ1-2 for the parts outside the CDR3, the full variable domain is EAGVAQSPRYKIIEKRQSVAFWCNPISGHATLYWYQQILGQGPKLLIQFQNNGVVDDSQLPKDRFSAERLKGVDSTLKIQPAKLEDSAVYLCASSLDRGGYTFGSGTRLTVV.

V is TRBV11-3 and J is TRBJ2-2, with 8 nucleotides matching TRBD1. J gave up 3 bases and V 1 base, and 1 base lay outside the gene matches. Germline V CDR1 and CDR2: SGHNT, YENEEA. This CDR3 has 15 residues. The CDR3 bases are TGTGCCAGCAGCTTAGGGACAGGGTACACCGGGGAGCTGTTTTTT. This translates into CASSLGTGYTGELFF.

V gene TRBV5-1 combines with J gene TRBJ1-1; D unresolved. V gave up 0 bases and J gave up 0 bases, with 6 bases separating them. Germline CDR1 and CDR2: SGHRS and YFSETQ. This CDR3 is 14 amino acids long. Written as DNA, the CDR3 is TGCGCCAGCAGCTTGGGACTTTTGAACACTGAAGCTTTCTTT. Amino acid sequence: CASSLGLLNTEAFF.

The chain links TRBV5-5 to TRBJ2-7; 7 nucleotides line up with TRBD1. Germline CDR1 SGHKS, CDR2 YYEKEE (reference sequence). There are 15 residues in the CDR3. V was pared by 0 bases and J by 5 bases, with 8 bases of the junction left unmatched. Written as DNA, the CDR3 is TGTGCCAGCAGCTTGGATGGGACAGAATACCACGAGCAGTACTTC. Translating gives CASSLDGTEYHEQYF.

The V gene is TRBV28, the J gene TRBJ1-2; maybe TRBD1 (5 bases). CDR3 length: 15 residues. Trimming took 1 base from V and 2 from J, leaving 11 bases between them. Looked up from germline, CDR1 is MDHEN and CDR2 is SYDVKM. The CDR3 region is CASSLLTGPNYGYTF. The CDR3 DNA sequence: TGTGCCAGCAGTTTATTAACAGGACCAAACTATGGCTACACCTTC.

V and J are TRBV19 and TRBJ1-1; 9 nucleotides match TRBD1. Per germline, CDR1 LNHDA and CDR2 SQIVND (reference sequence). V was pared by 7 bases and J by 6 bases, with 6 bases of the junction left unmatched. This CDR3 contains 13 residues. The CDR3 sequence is CASMGQGGSEAFF. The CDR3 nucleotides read TGTGCCAGTATGGGACAGGGAGGCTCTGAAGCTTTCTTT.

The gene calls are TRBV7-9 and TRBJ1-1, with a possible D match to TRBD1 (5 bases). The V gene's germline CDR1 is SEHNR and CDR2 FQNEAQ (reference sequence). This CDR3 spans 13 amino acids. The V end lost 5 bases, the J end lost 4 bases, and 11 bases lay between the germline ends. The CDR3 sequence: CASSMSGATEAFF. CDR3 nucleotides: TGTGCCAGCAGCATGAGTGGGGCCACTGAAGCTTTCTTT.

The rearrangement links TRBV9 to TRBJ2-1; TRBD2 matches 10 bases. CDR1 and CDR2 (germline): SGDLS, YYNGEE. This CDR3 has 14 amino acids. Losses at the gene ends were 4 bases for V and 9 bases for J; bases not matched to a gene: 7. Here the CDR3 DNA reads TGTGCCAGCAGCCCCGGGACTAGCGTCGGTGAGCAGTTCTTC. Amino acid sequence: CASSPGTSVGEQFF.

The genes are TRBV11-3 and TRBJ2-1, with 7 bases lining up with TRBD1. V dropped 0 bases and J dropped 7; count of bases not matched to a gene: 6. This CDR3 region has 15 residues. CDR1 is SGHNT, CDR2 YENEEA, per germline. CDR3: CASSLEGGRENEQFF. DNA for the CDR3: TGTGCCAGCAGCTTAGAAGGGGGCCGAGAGAATGAGCAGTTCTTC.

The CDR3 bases are TGTGCCACAGGACAGCCTCCACCGGGGGAGCAGTACTTC. As protein: CATGQPPPGEQYF. This sequence joins TRBV10-3 and TRBJ2-7, with a tentative D call TRBD1 (6 bases). V lost 10 bases and J lost 7, with 20 bases in between. CDR1 and CDR2 from the germline V gene are ENHRY and SYGVKD. This CDR3 has 13 residues.

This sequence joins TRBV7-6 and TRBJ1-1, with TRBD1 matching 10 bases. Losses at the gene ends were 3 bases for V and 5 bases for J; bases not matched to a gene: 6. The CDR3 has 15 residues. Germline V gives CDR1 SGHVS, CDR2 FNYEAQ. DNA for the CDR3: TGTGCCAGCAGCTTCCGGACAGGGGGATGGACTGAAGCTTTCTTT. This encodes CASSFRTGGWTEAFF. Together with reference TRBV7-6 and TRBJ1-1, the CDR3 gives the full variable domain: GAGVSQSPRYKVTKRGQDVALRCDPISGHVSLYWYRQALGQGPEFLTYFNYEAQQDKSGLPNDRFSAERPEGSISTLTIQRTEQRDSAMYRCASSFRTGGWTEAFFGQGTRLTVV.

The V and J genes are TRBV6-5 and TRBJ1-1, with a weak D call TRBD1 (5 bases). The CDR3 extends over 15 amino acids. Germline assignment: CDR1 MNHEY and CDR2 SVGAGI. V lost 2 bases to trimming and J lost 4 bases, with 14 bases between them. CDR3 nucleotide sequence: TGTGCCAGCAGTTACGTAAGTCGGGGGATCACTGAAGCTTTCTTT. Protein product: CASSYVSRGITEAFF.

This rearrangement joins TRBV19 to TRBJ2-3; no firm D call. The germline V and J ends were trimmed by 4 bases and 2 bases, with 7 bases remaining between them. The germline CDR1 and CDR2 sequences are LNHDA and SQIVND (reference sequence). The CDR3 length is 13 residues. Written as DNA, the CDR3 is TGTGCCAGTAGTAGGCTCCACACAGATACGCAGTATTTT. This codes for CASSRLHTDTQYF.

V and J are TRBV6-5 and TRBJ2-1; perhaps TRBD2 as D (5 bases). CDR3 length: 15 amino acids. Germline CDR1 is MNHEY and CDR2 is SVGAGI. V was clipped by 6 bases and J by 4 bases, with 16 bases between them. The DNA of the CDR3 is TGTGCCAGCAGCCGGACGGGGATCCTTTACAATGAGCAGTTCTTC. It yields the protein CASSRTGILYNEQFF.

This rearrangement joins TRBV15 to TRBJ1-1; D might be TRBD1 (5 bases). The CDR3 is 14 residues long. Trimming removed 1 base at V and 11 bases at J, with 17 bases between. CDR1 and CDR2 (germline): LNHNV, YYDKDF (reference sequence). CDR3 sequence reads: CATSRAGSTFGAFF. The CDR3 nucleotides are TGTGCCACCAGCAGAGCAGGGTCTACGTTTGGGGCTTTCTTT.

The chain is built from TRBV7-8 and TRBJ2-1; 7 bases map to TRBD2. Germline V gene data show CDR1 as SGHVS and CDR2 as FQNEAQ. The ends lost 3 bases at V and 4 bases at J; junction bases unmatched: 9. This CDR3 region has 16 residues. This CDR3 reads CASSLRRLAGYNEQFF. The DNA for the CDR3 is TGTGCCAGCAGCTTGAGGCGACTAGCTGGGTACAATGAGCAGTTCTTC.

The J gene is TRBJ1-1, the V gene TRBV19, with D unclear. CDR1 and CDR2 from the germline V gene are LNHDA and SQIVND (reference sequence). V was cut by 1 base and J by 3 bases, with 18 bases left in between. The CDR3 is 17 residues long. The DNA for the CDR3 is TGTGCCAGTAGTATAGGCAACACCCTATTTCGGGACACTGAAGCTTTCTTT. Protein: CASSIGNTLFRDTEAFF.

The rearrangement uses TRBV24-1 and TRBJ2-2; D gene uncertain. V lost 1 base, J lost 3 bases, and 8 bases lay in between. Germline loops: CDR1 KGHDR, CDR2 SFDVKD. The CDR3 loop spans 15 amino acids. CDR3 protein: CATSDLNRDTGELFF. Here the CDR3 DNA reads TGTGCCACCAGTGATTTAAACAGAGACACCGGGGAGCTGTTTTTT.

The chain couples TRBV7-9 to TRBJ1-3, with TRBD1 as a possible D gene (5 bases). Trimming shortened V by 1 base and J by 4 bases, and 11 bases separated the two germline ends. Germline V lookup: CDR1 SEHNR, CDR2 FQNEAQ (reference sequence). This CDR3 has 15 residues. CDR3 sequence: CASSLVQGGGNTIYF. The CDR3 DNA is TGTGCCAGCAGCTTAGTTCAGGGTGGAGGAAACACCATATATTTT.